Included here is one T cell receptor (beta chain) sequence, with context. Its antigen is still unknown. This sample stems from a study of T-cell memory formation after mild COVID-19. Study-wide context: TCR clusters showed largely donor specificity.

TCRdb re-analysed the 5' RACE reads in MiXCR, keeping a single row per CDR3 protein. This table has around 340,000 distinct CDR3 sequences, 15% to 20% appearing once. This CDR3 is 14 amino acids long. The V gene lost 4 bases and the J gene lost 0 bases, with 9 bases spanning the gap. In germline, CDR1 is MNHEY, CDR2 SVGAGI. Broader study findings: Most CD4+ clones that shrank were in CM and EM, while CD8+ ones turned up in EMRA.

What was sequenced was PBMCs or a T cell subset sorted from them (not recorded which). The TCR was taken from a young man who had mild COVID-19 (a few samples of this study predate the infection). Cell type and time point are not known. The rearrangement joins TRBV6-5 to TRBJ1-1, with D hard to call. The CDR3 DNA reads as TGTGCCAGCAGTTGGTCGGCCGTGAACACTGAAGCTTTCTTT. Its protein product is CASSWSAVNTEAFF.